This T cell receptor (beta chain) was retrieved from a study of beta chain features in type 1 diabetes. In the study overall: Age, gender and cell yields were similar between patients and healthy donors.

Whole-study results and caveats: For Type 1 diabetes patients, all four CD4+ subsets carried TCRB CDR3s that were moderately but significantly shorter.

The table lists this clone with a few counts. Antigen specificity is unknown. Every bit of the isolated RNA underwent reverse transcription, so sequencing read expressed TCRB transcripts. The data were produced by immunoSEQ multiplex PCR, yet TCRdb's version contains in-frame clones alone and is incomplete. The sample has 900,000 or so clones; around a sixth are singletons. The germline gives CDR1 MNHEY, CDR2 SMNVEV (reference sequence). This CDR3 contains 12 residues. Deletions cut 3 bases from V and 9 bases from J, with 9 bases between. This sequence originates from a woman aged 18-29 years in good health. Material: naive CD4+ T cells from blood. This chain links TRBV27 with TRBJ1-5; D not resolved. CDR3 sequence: CASSFYGRPQHF. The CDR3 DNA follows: TGTGCCAGCAGTTTTTATGGACGGCCCCAGCATTTT.